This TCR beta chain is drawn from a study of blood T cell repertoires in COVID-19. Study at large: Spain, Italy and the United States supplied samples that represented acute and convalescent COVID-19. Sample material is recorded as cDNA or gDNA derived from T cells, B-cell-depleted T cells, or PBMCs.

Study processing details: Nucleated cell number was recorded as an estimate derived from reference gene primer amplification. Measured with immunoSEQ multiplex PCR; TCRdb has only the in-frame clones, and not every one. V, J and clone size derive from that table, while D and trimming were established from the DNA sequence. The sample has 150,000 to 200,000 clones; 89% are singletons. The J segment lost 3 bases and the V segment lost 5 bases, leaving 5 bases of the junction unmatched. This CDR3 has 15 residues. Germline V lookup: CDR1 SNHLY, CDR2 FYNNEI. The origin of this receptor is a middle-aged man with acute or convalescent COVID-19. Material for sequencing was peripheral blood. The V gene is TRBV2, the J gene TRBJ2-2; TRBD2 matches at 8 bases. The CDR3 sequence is CASSLRGGYTGELFF. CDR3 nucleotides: TGTGCCAGCAGTCTTCGGGGGGGGTACACCGGGGAGCTGTTTTTT. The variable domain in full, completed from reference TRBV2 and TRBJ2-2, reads EPEVTQTPSHQVTQMGQEVILRCVPISNHLYFYWYRQILGQKVEFLVSFYNNEISEKSEIFDDQFSVERPDGSNFTLKIRSTKLEDSAMYFCASSLRGGYTGELFFGEGSRLTVL.